The 20 T cell receptor beta chains presented below share a single source sample, sequenced in a study of T-cell reconstitution after alpha-beta-depleted transplantation in children. The library targeted TCRbeta and was prepared with unique molecular identifiers. MiXCR, applied by TCRdb to the PCR reads, yields one record per CDR3 protein. This sample has about 300,000 distinct CDR3 sequences, with roughly 9.1% found just once. The sequencing used PBMCs, collected before TCRalphabeta/CD19-depleted stem cell transplant. The receptors stem from a boy younger than two with acute myeloid leukemia, due to receive a stem cell transplant.

This clonotype appeared many times. The V gene is TRBV5-1, the J gene TRBJ2-3, with a possible D match to TRBD2 (6 bases). CDR1 and CDR2 (germline): SGHRS, YFSETQ. The V gene lost 3 bases and the J gene lost 3 bases, with 8 bases spanning the gap. The CDR3 totals 13 residues. The CDR3 DNA reads TGCGCCAGCAGCTCCGGGACTACAGATACGCAGTATTTT. This gives the protein CASSSGTTDTQYF.

This clonotype was recorded at least ten times. The chain uses TRBV5-1 and TRBJ2-7; 10 bases align to TRBD1. The CDR3 runs to 15 residues. CDR1 is SGHRS and CDR2 is YFSETQ in the germline V gene. V shed 5 bases, J shed 1 base, and the junction held 6 bases outside the gene matches. The CDR3 loop reads CASRFRQGASYEQYF. The DNA for the CDR3 is TGCGCCAGCAGATTTAGACAGGGGGCGTCCTACGAGCAGTACTTC.

This clonotype was seen repeatedly, ten times or more. The chain has TRBV29-1 and TRBJ1-5; D perhaps matches TRBD1 (5 bases). There are 14 residues in the CDR3. Germline lookup yields CDR1 SQVTM and CDR2 ANQGSEA. The V and J ends lost 5 bases and 1 base respectively, with 12 bases between them. CDR3 nucleotide sequence: TGCAGCGTTTCGCCAGGGCAAAGCAATCAGCCCCAGCATTTT. It yields the protein CSVSPGQSNQPQHF.

The table lists this clonotype with many counts. The genes are TRBV28 and TRBJ2-7; D may be TRBD2 (6 bases). Germline V gene data show CDR1 as MDHEN and CDR2 as SYDVKM. Trimming left V 7 bases short and J 2 bases short, with 15 bases between. The CDR3 length is 14 residues. CDR3 amino acids: CASTTQGGAYEQYF. The CDR3 DNA reads TGTGCCAGCACAACCCAGGGAGGTGCCTACGAGCAGTACTTC.

This clonotype has just a few counts. V is TRBV28 and J is TRBJ2-2; tentatively, D is TRBD2 (6 bases). The germline gives CDR1 MDHEN, CDR2 SYDVKM. Trimming stripped 6 bases from V and 6 bases from J, with 20 bases between. This CDR3 comprises 16 residues. The CDR3 region has the DNA TGTGCCAGCAGGCCCGTTTCGGGAGCCCCCCCCGGGGAGCTGTTTTTT. This sequence encodes CASRPVSGAPPGELFF.

J is TRBJ2-1 and V is TRBV11-2; D is perhaps TRBD2 (6 bases). This CDR3 has 14 amino acids. V lost 4 bases and J 4 bases, leaving 11 bases between the germline ends. Germline loops: CDR1 SGHAT, CDR2 FQNNGV. This chain's CDR3 is CASSWGTGYNEQFF. Here the CDR3 DNA reads TGTGCCAGCAGCTGGGGGACTGGATACAATGAGCAGTTCTTC.

This CDR3 is CAISDFGAEAFF. The CDR3 DNA sequence: TGTGCCATCAGTGATTTCGGGGCCGAAGCTTTCTTT. This chain links TRBV10-3 with TRBJ1-1, with a tentative D call TRBD1 (5 bases). This CDR3 region has 12 residues. Germline assignment: CDR1 ENHRY and CDR2 SYGVKD. Trimming took off 3 bases at V and 8 bases at J, with 10 bases between the two ends.

In this sample, this clonotype turned up a few times. The V gene is TRBV7-8, the J gene TRBJ1-5; weak D call: TRBD1 (6 bases). Trimming removed 7 bases from V and 4 bases from J, with 17 bases in between. Germline-derived CDR1 and CDR2 are SGHVS and FQNEAQ. The CDR3 loop spans 15 amino acids. CDR3 sequence (DNA): TGTGCCAGCACCCTTCGAGGGGGGGGGAATCAGCCCCAGCATTTT. This gives the protein CASTLRGGGNQPQHF.

This clonotype appeared many times. This chain's CDR3 is CASSQERGEAYEQYF. CDR3 coding DNA: TGCGCCAGCAGCCAAGAAAGGGGAGAAGCCTACGAGCAGTACTTC. This sequence joins TRBV4-3 and TRBJ2-7; either TRBD1 or TRBD2 may fit D (5 bases each). CDR3 length: 15 amino acids. The V gene lost 0 bases and the J gene lost 2 bases, with 11 bases spanning the gap. Germline loops: CDR1 LGHNA, CDR2 YSLEER.

This clonotype occurred many times. CDR3 residues: CSARDRGRGNQPQHF. CDR3 bases: TGCAGTGCTAGAGATCGGGGCAGGGGAAATCAGCCCCAGCATTTT. This chain joins TRBV20-1 and TRBJ1-5, with D possibly TRBD1 on 6 matching bases. The V and J ends lost 0 bases and 4 bases respectively, with 13 bases between them. CDR3 length: 15 amino acids. Looked up from germline, CDR1 is DFQATT and CDR2 is SNEGSKA (reference sequence).

The rearrangement links TRBV29-1 to TRBJ2-1, with a possible D match to TRBD2 (5 bases). Trimming left V 6 bases short and J 9 bases short, with 12 bases between. The CDR3 runs 11 residues. Germline values: CDR1 SQVTM, CDR2 ANQGSEA. CDR3 nucleotide sequence: TGCAGCGTACGGGCCGGAGGTGAGCAGTTCTTC. Translation: CSVRAGGEQFF.

The table lists this clonotype with a few counts. The rearrangement joins TRBV20-1 to TRBJ1-5; no reliable D call. The CDR3 spans 13 residues. The germline CDR1 and CDR2 sequences are DFQATT and SNEGSKA (reference sequence). V was clipped by 2 bases and J by 6 bases, with 11 bases between them. The CDR3 loop reads CSARSGVSQPQHF. In DNA form, the CDR3 reads TGCAGTGCTAGATCTGGGGTTAGTCAGCCCCAGCATTTT.

This clonotype was seen a few times. The V and J genes are TRBV9 and TRBJ2-4, with a tentative D call TRBD2 (5 bases). The CDR3 contains 14 residues. CDR1 is SGDLS, CDR2 YYNGEE, per germline. V gave up 2 bases and J gave up 5 bases, with 11 bases separating them. The CDR3 loop reads CASSVGSGQNIQYF. In DNA, the CDR3 is TGTGCCAGCAGCGTGGGCAGCGGACAAAACATTCAGTACTTC.

This clonotype was counted between two and nine times. This chain links TRBV6-1 with TRBJ2-7; 10 nucleotides agree with TRBD1. V lost 8 bases and J lost 5; bases outside the gene matches: 3. The CDR3 loop spans 12 amino acids. CDR1 MNHNS and CDR2 SASEGT come from the germline V gene. The CDR3 sequence is CASGTGEDEQYF. In nucleotides, the CDR3 is TGTGCCAGCGGGACAGGGGAGGACGAGCAGTACTTC.

Only a few counts were recorded for this clonotype. This chain uses TRBV12-3 or TRBV12-4 with TRBJ2-3, with a tentative D call TRBD2 (5 bases). Trimming stripped 6 bases from V and 3 bases from J, with 10 bases between. The CDR3 runs to 13 residues. The CDR3 DNA reads TGTGCCAGCAGATGGGGAGTTACAGATACGCAGTATTTT. Its translation is CASRWGVTDTQYF.

Notes on this clonotype: A much larger clone differs from this one at a single base, so this may be a read error. The CDR3 end shows no conserved phenylalanine or tryptophan, and so a read error is likely. The chain carries TRBV10-3 and TRBJ2-7, with D possibly matching TRBD2 (6 bases). The CDR3 extends over 12 amino acids. Germline CDR1 ENHRY, CDR2 SYGVKD. CDR3 in amino acids: CASGRTSYEQYI. The CDR3 DNA reads TGTGCTAGCGGACGGACCTCCTACGAGCAGTACATC.

There are many counts of this clonotype. The chain recombines TRBV5-1 with TRBJ2-7; 9 positions match TRBD2. Germline V gene sequence: CDR1 SGHRS, CDR2 YFSETQ. V lost 4 bases and J lost 0; bases outside the gene matches: 8. The CDR3 loop spans 16 amino acids. The CDR3 DNA follows: TGCGCCAGCAGCCCCAGACTAGCGGCAAGCTCCTACGAGCAGTACTTC. This translates into CASSPRLAASSYEQYF.

The sample holds many counts of this clonotype. This rearrangement joins TRBV28 to TRBJ1-5, with 8 nucleotides matching TRBD1. The CDR3 consists of 12 residues. Looked up from germline, CDR1 is MDHEN and CDR2 is SYDVKM. V shed 10 bases and J 8 bases; nucleotides not matched to a gene: 7. The CDR3, as DNA: TGTGCCACCCGGACAGGGTGGGAGCCCCAGCATTTT. Translating gives CATRTGWEPQHF.

A word on this clonotype: This could be a read error, since a much larger clone is one nucleotide away. The chain uses TRBV2 and TRBJ2-7; maybe TRBD2 (5 bases). The CDR3 has 15 residues. Trimming cost V 9 bases and J 3 bases, with 21 bases left between them. Germline lookup yields CDR1 SNHLY and CDR2 FYNNEI. CDR3 nucleotides: TGTGCCAGATACAACCCCTGGACGGGGTACTACGAGCAGTACTTC. Amino acid sequence: CARYNPWTGYYEQYF.

The sample holds many counts of this clonotype. The chain combines TRBV28 with TRBJ2-1; 9 bases match TRBD2. The CDR3 is 16 amino acids. V dropped 1 base and J dropped 6; count of bases not matched to a gene: 7. Germline V gene lookup returns CDR1 MDHEN and CDR2 SYDVKM. The CDR3 nucleotides are TGTGCCAGCAGTTTATTGGGCGGGGGGGCGTTCAATGAGCAGTTCTTC. Its translation is CASSLLGGGAFNEQFF.